This T cell receptor (beta chain) originates from a study of cytomegalovirus exposure and HLA in healthy donors. PCR involved 60 Vbeta and 13 Jbeta primers. The method was immunoSEQ multiplex PCR; TCRdb's version includes in-frame clones alone and lacks a portion of them. The sample comprises about 160,000 clones, around 78% of which are singletons, and 0.7% to 0.85% rests with the top ten. After removal of 3 bases from V and 7 bases from J, the junction contained 8 bases not matched to a gene. This CDR3 comprises 15 residues. In germline, CDR1 is MDHEN, CDR2 SYDVKM. The chain carries TRBV28 and TRBJ1-4; 7 bases map to TRBD1. Input material: PBMCs. The receptor was isolated from a female donor in good health and CMV-seronegative. The CDR3 bases are TGTGCCAGCAGTTTTCGAACCCGACAGGGTGAAAAACTGTTTTTT. It is translated as CASSFRTRQGEKLFF. The full variable domain, completed using reference TRBV28 and TRBJ1-4, is DVKVTQSSRYLVKRTGEKVFLECVQDMDHENMFWYRQDPGLGLRLIYFSYDVKMKEKGDIPEGYSVSREKKERFSLILESASTNQTSMYLCASSFRTRQGEKLFFGSGTQLSVL.